This TCR beta chain was obtained from a study of blood T cell repertoires in COVID-19. Study overall: Material from acute and convalescent COVID-19 was sourced from the United States, Italy and Spain. PBMCs, B-cell-depleted T cells, or T cells provided the cDNA or gDNA that made up the material.

The ends were cut back, 0 bases at V and 5 bases at J, with 17 bases in the middle. Germline V lookup: CDR1 LNHDA, CDR2 SQIVND (reference sequence). The length of the CDR3 is 17 residues. Recruited during active infection, patients (from Seattle) were subsequently followed longitudinally. In the original processing: For nucleated cells, counts were estimated from reference gene primer amplification. Profiling relied on immunoSEQ multiplex PCR, and the TCRdb table lists in-frame clones only, not all of them. The V and J calls and the clone size are those of that table, but D and trimming were determined from the DNA. The sample has 300,000 to 400,000 clones, 85% to 90% seen once.

V gene TRBV19 combines with J gene TRBJ1-5; D ambiguous. The TCR was taken from a woman between 65 and 79 years old with COVID-19, enrolled during active disease. The sequencing input was peripheral blood. CDR3 amino acids: CASSIDPWEGRYQPQHF. In nucleotides, the CDR3 is TGTGCCAGTAGTATAGATCCCTGGGAGGGTCGTTATCAGCCCCAGCATTTT.